This TCR beta chain is from a study of T cell repertoires in cytomegalovirus infection. Study-level background: Shared public TCR beta signatures pointed to both CMV infection and a matching HLA type.

Germline V gene sequence: CDR1 SGHVS, CDR2 FQNEAQ. This CDR3 is 17 amino acids long. Germline trimming cut 5 bases from V and 3 bases from J; bases unmatched to any gene: 8. In its sample, this clonotype was seen many times. MiXCR, run by TCRdb on the reads, gives a single entry per CDR3 protein. This repertoire shows 630,000 or so distinct CDR3 sequences, approximately 24% found once; its top ten account for 6.5% to 10%. The J gene is TRBJ2-1, the V gene TRBV7-8, with 12 nucleotides matching TRBD2. Sequencing input: CD8+ T cells from PBMCs. This sequence was found in a human donor in good health (CMV status not recorded). Some clones in this sample may be carry-over from other donors' samples. The chain's CDR3 is CASSATSGGHLYNEQFF. Here the CDR3 DNA reads TGTGCCAGCAGCGCTACTAGCGGGGGGCATCTCTACAATGAGCAGTTCTTC.